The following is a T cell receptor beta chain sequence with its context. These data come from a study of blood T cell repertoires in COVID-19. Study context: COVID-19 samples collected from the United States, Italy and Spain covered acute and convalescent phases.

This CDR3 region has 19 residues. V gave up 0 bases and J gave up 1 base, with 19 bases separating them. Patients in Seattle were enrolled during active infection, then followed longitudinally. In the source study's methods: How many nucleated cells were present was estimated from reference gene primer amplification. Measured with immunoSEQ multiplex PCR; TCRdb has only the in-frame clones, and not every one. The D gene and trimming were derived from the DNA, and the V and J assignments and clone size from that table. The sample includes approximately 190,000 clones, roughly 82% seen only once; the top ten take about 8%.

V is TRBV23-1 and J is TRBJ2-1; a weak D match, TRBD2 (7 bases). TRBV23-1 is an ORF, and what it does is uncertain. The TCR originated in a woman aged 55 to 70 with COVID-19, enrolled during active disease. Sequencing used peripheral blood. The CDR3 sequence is CASSQSIGGLPFSYNEQFF. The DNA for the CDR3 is TGCGCCAGCAGTCAATCGATCGGGGGGCTCCCTTTTTCCTACAATGAGCAGTTCTTC.